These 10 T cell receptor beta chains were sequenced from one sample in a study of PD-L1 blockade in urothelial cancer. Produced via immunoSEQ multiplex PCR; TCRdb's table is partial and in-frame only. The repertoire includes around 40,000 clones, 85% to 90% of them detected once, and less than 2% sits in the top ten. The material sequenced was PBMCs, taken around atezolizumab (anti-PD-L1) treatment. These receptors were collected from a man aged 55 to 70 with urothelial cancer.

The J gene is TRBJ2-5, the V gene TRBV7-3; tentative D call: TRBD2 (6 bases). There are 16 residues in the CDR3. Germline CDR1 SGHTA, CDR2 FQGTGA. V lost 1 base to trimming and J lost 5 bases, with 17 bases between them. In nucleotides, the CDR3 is TGTGCCAGCAGCTTAATACGGGGTAGCGGCGGGGAGACCCAGTACTTC. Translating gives CASSLIRGSGGETQYF.

DNA for the CDR3: TGTGCCAGCAGCTTCATAGTAAATGAGCAGTTCTTC. Protein sequence: CASSFIVNEQFF. The chain carries TRBV11-2 and TRBJ2-1; unclear D gene. The V end lost 3 bases, the J end lost 7 bases, and 7 bases lay between the germline ends. Germline-derived CDR1 and CDR2 are SGHAT and FQNNGV. This CDR3 spans 12 amino acids.

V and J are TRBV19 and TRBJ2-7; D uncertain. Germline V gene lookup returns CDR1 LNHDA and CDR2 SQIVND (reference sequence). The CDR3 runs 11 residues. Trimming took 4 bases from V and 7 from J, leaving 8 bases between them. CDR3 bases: TGTGCCAGTAGTAACCTCCAGGAGCAGTACTTC. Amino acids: CASSNLQEQYF.

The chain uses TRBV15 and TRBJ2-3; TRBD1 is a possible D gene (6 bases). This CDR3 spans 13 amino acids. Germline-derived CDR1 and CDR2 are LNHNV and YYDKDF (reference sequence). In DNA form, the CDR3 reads TGTGCGACCGGGACACCGAGCACAGATACGCAGTATTTT. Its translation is CATGTPSTDTQYF.

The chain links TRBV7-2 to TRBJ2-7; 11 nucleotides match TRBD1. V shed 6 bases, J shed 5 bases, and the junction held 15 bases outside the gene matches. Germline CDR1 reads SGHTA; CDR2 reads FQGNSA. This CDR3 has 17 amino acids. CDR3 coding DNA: TGTGCCAGCAGTCGTAATCAGGCGGACAGGGGGCTCAACGAGCAGTACTTC. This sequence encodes CASSRNQADRGLNEQYF.

CDR3 region: CASSVVAGGDNEQFF. In DNA, the CDR3 is TGTGCCAGCAGCGTAGTAGCGGGGGGGGACAATGAGCAGTTCTTC. This rearrangement joins TRBV9 to TRBJ2-1; 11 nucleotides line up with TRBD2. The germline V gene has CDR1 SGDLS and CDR2 YYNGEE. The CDR3 consists of 15 residues. V lost 0 bases to trimming and J lost 5 bases; unmatched junction nucleotides: 1. Full variable domain (remainder filled in from reference TRBV9 and TRBJ2-1): DSGVTQTPKHLITATGQRVTLRCSPRSGDLSVYWYQQSLDQGLQFLIQYYNGEERAKGNILERFSAQQFPDLHSELNLSSLELGDSALYFCASSVVAGGDNEQFFGPGTRLTVL.

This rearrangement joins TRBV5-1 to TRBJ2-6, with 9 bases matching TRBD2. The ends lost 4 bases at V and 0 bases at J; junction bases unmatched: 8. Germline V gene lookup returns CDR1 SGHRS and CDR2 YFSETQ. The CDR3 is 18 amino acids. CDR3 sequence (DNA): TGCGCCAGCAGCGCCCTGCGGGGGGGCAGCTCTGGGGCCAACGTCCTGACTTTC. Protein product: CASSALRGGSSGANVLTF.

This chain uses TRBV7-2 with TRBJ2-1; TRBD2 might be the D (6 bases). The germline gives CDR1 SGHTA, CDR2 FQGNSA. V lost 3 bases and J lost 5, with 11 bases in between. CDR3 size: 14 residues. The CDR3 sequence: CASSLPSDNNEQFF. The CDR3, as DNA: TGTGCCAGCAGCTTGCCTAGCGATAACAATGAGCAGTTCTTC.

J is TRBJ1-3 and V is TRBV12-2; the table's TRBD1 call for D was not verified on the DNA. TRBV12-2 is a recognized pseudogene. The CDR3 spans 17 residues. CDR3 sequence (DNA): TGTGCAAGTCGCTTACCCCAACCCCAGGGGGCCGGAAACACCATATATTTT. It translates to CASRLPQPQGAGNTIYF.

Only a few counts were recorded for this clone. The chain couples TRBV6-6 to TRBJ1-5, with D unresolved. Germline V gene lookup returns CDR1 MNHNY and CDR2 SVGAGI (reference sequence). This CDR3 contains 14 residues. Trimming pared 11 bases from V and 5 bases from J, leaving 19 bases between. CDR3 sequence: CAASLGARDQPQHF. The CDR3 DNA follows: TGTGCCGCTTCGCTGGGAGCGCGGGATCAGCCCCAGCATTTT.